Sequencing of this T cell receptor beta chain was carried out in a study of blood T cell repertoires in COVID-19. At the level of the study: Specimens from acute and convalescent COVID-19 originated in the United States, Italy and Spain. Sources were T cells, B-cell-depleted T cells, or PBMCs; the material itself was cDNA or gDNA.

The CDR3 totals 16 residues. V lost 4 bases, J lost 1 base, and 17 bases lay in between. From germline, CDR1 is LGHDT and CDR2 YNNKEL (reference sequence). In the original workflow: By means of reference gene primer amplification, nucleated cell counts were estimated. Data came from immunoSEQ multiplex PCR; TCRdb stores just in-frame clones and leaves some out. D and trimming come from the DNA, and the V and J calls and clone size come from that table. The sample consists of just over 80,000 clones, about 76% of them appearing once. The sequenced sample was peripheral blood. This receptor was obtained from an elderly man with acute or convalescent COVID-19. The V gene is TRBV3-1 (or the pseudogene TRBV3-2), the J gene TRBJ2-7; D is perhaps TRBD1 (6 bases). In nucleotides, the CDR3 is TGTGCCAGCAGCCCATTCAGGGGATTATCGTCCTACGAGCAGTACTTC. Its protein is CASSPFRGLSSYEQYF.